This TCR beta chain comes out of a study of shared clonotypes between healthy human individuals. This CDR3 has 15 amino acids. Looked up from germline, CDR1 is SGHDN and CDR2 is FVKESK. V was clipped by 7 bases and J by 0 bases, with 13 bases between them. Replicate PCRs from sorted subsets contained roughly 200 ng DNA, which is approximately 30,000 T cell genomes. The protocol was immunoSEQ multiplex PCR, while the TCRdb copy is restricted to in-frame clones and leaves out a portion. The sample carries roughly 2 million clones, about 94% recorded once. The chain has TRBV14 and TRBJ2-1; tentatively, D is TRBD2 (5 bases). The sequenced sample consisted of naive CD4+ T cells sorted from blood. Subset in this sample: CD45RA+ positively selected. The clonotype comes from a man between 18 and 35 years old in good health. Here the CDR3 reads CASTLSGSSYNEQFF. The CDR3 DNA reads TGTGCCAGCACCCTGAGTGGGAGCTCCTACAATGAGCAGTTCTTC.